The table lists the clone carrying this TCR beta chain with a few counts. Its target is unknown. Each cDNA molecule carried a unique molecular identifier. TCRdb analysed the 5' RACE reads with MiXCR anew, one entry per CDR3 protein. The sample comprises roughly 120,000 distinct CDR3 sequences, 15% of which are singletons, and less than 25% rests with the top ten. The sample is drawn from a study of early T cells in non-severe SARS-CoV-2 infection. Turning to the study itself: Bulk RNA isolated from unsorted whole blood underwent sequencing; chains were not paired.

Overall study findings and caveats: Sequences matched to VDJdb favored anti-spike CD8 responses, while private and CD4 specificities were missed.

Sequencing input: whole blood. This clonotype was sampled from an adult who was a healthcare worker with PCR-confirmed SARS-CoV-2 infection or an uninfected control (not recorded which).

The CDR3, as DNA: TGCGCCAGCAGCCCCGGGGGGACTAGCGGCTACGAGCAGTACTTC. Translating gives CASSPGGTSGYEQYF. This chain uses TRBV5-1 with TRBJ2-7; 11 bases agree with TRBD2. CDR3 length: 15 amino acids. Germline-derived CDR1 and CDR2 are SGHRS and YFSETQ. J lost 3 bases, V lost 4 bases, and 6 bases had no gene match. Based on the CDR3 plus reference TRBV5-1 and TRBJ2-7, the full variable domain is KAGVTQTPRYLIKTRGQQVTLSCSPISGHRSVSWYQQTPGQGLQFLFEYFSETQRNKGNFPGRFSGRQFSNSRSEMNVSTLELGDSALYLCASSPGGTSGYEQYFGPGTRLTVT.